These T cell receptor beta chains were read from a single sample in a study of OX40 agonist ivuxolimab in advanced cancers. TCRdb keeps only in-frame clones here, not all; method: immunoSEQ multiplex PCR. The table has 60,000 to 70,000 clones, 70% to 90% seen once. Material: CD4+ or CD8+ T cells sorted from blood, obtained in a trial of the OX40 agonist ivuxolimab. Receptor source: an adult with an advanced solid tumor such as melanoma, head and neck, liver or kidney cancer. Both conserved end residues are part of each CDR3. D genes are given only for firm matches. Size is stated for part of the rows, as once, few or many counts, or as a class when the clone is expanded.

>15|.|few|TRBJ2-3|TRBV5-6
TGTGCCAGCAGCTTCTACTCCGCTAGCACAGATACGCAGTATTTT
CASSFYSASTDTQYF
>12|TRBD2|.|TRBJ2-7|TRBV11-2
TGTGCCTGCAGCGGGACCTCCTACGAGCAGTACTTC
CACSGTSYEQYF
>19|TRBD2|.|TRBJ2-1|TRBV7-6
TGTGCCAGCAGCTTAGCGCGGCTAGCGGGAGTGGGTACGAACAATGAGCAGTTCTTC
CASSLARLAGVGTNNEQFF
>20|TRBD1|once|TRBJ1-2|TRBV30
TGTGCCTGGAGTCTACAAACATACCGGGACCCTCGAGGGGGCAACTATGGCTACACCTTC
CAWSLQTYRDPRGGNYGYTF
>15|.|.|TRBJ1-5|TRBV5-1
TGCGCCAGCAGCTTGCTGGGGCAGAGCAATCAGCCCCAGCATTTT
CASSLLGQSNQPQHF
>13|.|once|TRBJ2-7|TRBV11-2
TGTGCCAGCAGAAGGGCCCCACAGAACGAGCAGTACTTC
CASRRAPQNEQYF
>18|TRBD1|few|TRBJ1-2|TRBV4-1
TGCGCCAGCAGCCATGCCACCGGGACAGGGGGCCGAAACTATGGCTACACCTTC
CASSHATGTGGRNYGYTF
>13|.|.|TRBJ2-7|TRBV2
TGTGCCAGCAGTGAACAGGAAGCCTACGAGCAGTACTTC
CASSEQEAYEQYF
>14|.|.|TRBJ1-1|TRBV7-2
TGTGCCAGCAGCCCCCCCGGAGGGCGTCTCTTAGCTTTCTTT
CASSPPGGRLLAFF
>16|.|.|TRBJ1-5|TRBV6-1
TGTGCCAGCAGTGATGTTGCGGTTAATAGCAATCAGCCCCAGCATTTT
CASSDVAVNSNQPQHF
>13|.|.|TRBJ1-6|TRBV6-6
TGTGCCAGCAGGCCCCGATCGGATTCACCCCTCCACTTT
CASRPRSDSPLHF
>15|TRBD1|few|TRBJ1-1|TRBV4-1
TGCGCCAGCAGCCAAGATACAGGGGGCGGCACTGAAGCTTTCTTT
CASSQDTGGGTEAFF
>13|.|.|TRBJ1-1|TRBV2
TGTGCCAGCACCTCGGAGACTAACACTGAAGCTTTCTTT
CASTSETNTEAFF
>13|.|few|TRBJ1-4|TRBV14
TGTGCCAGCAGCCAATTAGGGATTGAAAAACTGTTTTTT
CASSQLGIEKLFF
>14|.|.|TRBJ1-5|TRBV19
TGTGCCAGTAGTATGCAGTCAAGCAATCAGCCCCAGCATTTT
CASSMQSSNQPQHF
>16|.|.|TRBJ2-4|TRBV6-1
TGTGCCAGCAGTGAAGCCGCCGGTCCGGGCAAAAACATTCAGTACTTC
CASSEAAGPGKNIQYF
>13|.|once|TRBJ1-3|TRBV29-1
TGCAGCGTAAGGACGGTCCGCGCGAACACCATATATTTT
CSVRTVRANTIYF
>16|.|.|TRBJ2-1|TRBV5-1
TGCGCCAGCAGCCCGTCCCCCGACAGGTCCTACAATGAGCAGTTCTTC
CASSPSPDRSYNEQFF
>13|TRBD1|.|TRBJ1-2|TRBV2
TGTGCCAGCACCCAGGGGGCGAACTATGGCTACACCTTC
CASTQGANYGYTF
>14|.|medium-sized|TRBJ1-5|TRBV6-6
TGTGCCAGCAGTTACTCGCAGGGCCATCAGCCCCAGCATTTT
CASSYSQGHQPQHF
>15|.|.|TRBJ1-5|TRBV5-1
TGCGCCAGCAGCTTGGACGGAGCTAGCAATCAGCCCCAGCATTTT
CASSLDGASNQPQHF
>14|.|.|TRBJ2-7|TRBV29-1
TGCAGCGCCCTTCGTGGGGGGAATAGCTACGAGCAGTACTTC
CSALRGGNSYEQYF
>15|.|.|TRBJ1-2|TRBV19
TGTGCCAGTAGGGAAACAGGCCTCGAGGGCTATGGCTACACCTTC
CASRETGLEGYGYTF
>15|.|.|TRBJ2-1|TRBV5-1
TGCGCCAGCAGCTTGTTCGCTGGGTCCTACAATGAGCAGTTCTTC
CASSLFAGSYNEQFF
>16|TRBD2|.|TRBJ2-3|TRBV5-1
TGCGCCAGCAGCTTCTCGACTAGCGGGACCGCAGATACGCAGTATTTT
CASSFSTSGTADTQYF
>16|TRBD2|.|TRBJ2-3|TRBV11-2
TGTGCCAGCAGCTTAACAGGCTGGCTAGCGGGGGATACGCAGTATTTT
CASSLTGWLAGDTQYF
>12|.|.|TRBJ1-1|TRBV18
TGTGCCAGCTCACCATATAAGGGGGTGAATTTCTTT
CASSPYKGVNFF
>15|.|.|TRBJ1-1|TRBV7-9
TGTGCCAGCAGCTTAGCGGTCAGCGGAGGGACTGAAGCTTTCTTT
CASSLAVSGGTEAFF
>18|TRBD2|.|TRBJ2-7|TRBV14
TGTGCCAGCAGCCCCACCTTGTTTGGTAGCGGGAGGCCCTACGAGCAGTACTTC
CASSPTLFGSGRPYEQYF
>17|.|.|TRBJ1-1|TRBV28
TGTGCCAGCAGCTTCCCTAAAATCTGGGGCCAGAACACTGAAGCTTTCTTT
CASSFPKIWGQNTEAFF
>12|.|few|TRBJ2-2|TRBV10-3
TGTGCCACCAAAGCGAACACCGGGGAGCTGTTTTTT
CATKANTGELFF
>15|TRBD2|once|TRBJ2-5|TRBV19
TGTGCCAGTAGTACCCTACTAGCGGGAGGAGAGACCCAGTACTTC
CASSTLLAGGETQYF
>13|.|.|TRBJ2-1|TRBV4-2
TGTGCCAGCAGCCAAGATTTTTGGAATGAGCAGTTCTTC
CASSQDFWNEQFF
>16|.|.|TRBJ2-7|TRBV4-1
TGCGCCAGCAGGTGGGGACCGACAGGCGATTCCTACGAGCAGTACTTC
CASRWGPTGDSYEQYF
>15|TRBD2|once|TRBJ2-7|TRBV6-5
TGTGCCATAAAAAGTAATAGCGGGAGTACATACGAGCAGTACTTC
CAIKSNSGSTYEQYF
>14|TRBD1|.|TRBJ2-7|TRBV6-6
TGTGCCAGCAGTTATGGACAGGGGCACTACGAGCAGTACTTC
CASSYGQGHYEQYF
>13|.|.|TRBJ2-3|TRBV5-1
TGCGCCAGCAGCTTGTTCAACACAGATACGCAGTATTTT
CASSLFNTDTQYF
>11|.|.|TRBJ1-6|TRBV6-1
TGTGCCAGCAGAGGAAATTCACCCCTCCACTTT
CASRGNSPLHF
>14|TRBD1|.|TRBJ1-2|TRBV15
TGTGCCACCAGCAGAGACAGGACAGGGGGCGGCTACACCTTC
CATSRDRTGGGYTF
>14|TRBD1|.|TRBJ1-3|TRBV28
TGTGCCAGCAATACAGGGGGCGGTGGAAACACCATATATTTT
CASNTGGGGNTIYF
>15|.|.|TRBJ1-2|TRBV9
TGTGCCAGCAGCGTAGATGGGGCATCCAACTATGGCTACACCTTC
CASSVDGASNYGYTF
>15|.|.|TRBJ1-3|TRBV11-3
TGTGCCAGCAGCCTATCGGCAGGGTTCGGAAACACCATATATTTT
CASSLSAGFGNTIYF
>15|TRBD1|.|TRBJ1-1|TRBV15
TGTGCCACCAGCTCCCCCGGGACAGCATACACTGAAGCTTTCTTT
CATSSPGTAYTEAFF
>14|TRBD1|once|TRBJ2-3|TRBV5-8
TGTGCCAGCAGCGCTCGACAGGGCCCAGATACGCAGTATTTT
CASSARQGPDTQYF
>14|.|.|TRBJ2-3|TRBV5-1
TGCGCCAGCAGAACCGGACCAACCACAGATACGCAGTATTTT
CASRTGPTTDTQYF
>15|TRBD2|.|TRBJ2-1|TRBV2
TGTGCCAGCAGTGGGACTAGCGGGAGTATGGATGAGCAGTTCTTC
CASSGTSGSMDEQFF
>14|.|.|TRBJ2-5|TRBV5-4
TGTGCCAGCAGCTTGGCCCGGGGCTCAGAGACCCAGTACTTC
CASSLARGSETQYF
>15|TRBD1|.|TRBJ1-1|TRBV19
TGTGCCAGTAGTCCGTCGACAGGGGCGGATAATGAAGCTTTCTTT
CASSPSTGADNEAFF
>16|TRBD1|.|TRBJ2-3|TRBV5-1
TGCGCCAGCAGCTTGGTTGGGACAGGGCCATCAGATACGCAGTATTTT
CASSLVGTGPSDTQYF
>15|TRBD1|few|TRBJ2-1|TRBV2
TGTGCCAGCAGGGAGAGACAGGGAGTCTACAATGAGCAGTTCTTC
CASRERQGVYNEQFF
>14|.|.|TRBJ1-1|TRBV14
TGTGCCAGCAGCCAAGATAGGCTTAGCGCTGAAGCTTTCTTT
CASSQDRLSAEAFF
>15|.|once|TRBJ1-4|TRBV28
TGTGCCAGCAGTCCCTCCGGGGGAAGTAGAGAAAAACTGTTTTTT
CASSPSGGSREKLFF
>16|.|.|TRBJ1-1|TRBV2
TGTGCCAGCAGTTATCAGAGACAGAGCGAGAACACTGAAGCTTTCTTT
CASSYQRQSENTEAFF
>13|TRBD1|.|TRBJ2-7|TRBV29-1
TGCAGCGTCGACGGACAGGGTACCTACGAGCAGTACTTC
CSVDGQGTYEQYF
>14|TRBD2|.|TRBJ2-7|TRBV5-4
TGTGCCAGCAGCGCGGGGGGCGGGAGCTACGAGCAGTACTTC
CASSAGGGSYEQYF
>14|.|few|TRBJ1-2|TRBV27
TGTGCCAGCAGTCCACTAAGGGACCAATATGGCTACACCTTC
CASSPLRDQYGYTF
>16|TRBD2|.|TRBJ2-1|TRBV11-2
TGTGCCAGCAGCGCGGGACTAGCGGGTTACTACAATGAGCAGTTCTTC
CASSAGLAGYYNEQFF
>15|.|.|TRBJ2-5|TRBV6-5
TGTGCCAGCACTCTTGTGTACGCCCCGGGAGAGACCCAGTACTTC
CASTLVYAPGETQYF
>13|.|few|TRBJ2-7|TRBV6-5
TGTGCCAGCACCCAGGAGTATCCCTACGAGCAGTACTTC
CASTQEYPYEQYF
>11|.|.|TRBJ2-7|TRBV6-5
TGTGCCAGCAGTGGGGGACTTGGGCAGTACTTC
CASSGGLGQYF